Below, one T cell receptor (beta chain) is given with its context. Its antigen is undetermined. Full-length variable regions came from constant-region reverse primers plus semi-nested Nested Universal Primer A PCR. TCRdb reprocessed the 5' RACE reads with MiXCR, giving one entry per CDR3 protein. The data hold about 61,000 distinct CDR3 sequences, with around 30% observed a single time. The CDR3 length is 15 residues. Germline-derived CDR1 and CDR2 are MNHNS and SASEGT. V shed 8 bases, J shed 7 bases, and the junction held 13 bases outside the gene matches. CD25-based Treg depletion was applied to purified naive CD4+ T cells. Findings and caveats of the study: The larger-cohort validation was restricted to a single TCR beta V-J rearrangement rather than whole repertoires.

The TCR comes from a female donor with breast cancer. The chain uses TRBV6-1 and TRBJ1-2; 10 nucleotides align to TRBD1. Material for sequencing was tumor-infiltrating naive CD4+ T cells sorted from the breast tumor. Subset defined: naive CD4+ T cells, CD4+CD45RA+CD25-. The CDR3 loop reads CASRNPTGGYSGYTF. The CDR3 DNA sequence: TGTGCCAGCCGGAACCCGACAGGGGGCTATAGTGGCTACACCTTC.